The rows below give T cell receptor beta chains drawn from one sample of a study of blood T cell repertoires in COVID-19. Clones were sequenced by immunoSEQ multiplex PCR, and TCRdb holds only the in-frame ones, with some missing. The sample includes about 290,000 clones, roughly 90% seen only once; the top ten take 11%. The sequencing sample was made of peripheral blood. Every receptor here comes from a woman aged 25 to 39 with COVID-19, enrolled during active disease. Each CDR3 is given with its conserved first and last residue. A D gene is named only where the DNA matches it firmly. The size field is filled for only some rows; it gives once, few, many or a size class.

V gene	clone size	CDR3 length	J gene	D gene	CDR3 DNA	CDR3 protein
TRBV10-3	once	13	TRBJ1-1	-	TGTGCCATCAGCCTCAAAGCGGGGGCGCAGGCTTTCTTT	CAISLKAGAQAFF
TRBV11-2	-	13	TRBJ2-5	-	TGTGCCAGCAGCTTAGTTTCGGGAGAGACCCAGTACTTC	CASSLVSGETQYF
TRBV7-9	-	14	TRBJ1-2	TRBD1	TGTGCCAGCAGCCCGAGGAGGGACAGGGGTTCTCCCACCTTC	CASSPRRDRGSPTF
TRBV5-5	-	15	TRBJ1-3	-	TGTGCCAGCAGCTTGGTGGGCAGCTCTGGAAACACCATATATTTT	CASSLVGSSGNTIYF
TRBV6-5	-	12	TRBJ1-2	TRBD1	TGTGCCAGCAGACAGGGGTTCTATGGCTACACCTTC	CASRQGFYGYTF
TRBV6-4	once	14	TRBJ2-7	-	TGTGCCAGCCGGCCAACGCAGGGGACCTACGAGCAGTACTTC	CASRPTQGTYEQYF
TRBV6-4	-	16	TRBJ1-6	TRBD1	TGTGCCAGCAGTGACCCGGGACAGGGTGTTAATTCACCCCTCCACTTT	CASSDPGQGVNSPLHF
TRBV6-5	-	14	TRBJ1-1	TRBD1	TGTGCCAGCAGCATACAGGGGGGCCTCACTGAAGCTTTCTTT	CASSIQGGLTEAFF
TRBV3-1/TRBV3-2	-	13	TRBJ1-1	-	TGTGCCAGCAGCCAAGTATTCGGGACTGAAGCTTTCTTT	CASSQVFGTEAFF
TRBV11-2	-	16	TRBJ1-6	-	TGTGCCAGCAGCTTAAATACGGGATCCTATAATTCACCCCTCCACTTT	CASSLNTGSYNSPLHF
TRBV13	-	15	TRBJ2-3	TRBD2	TGTGCCAGCAGCGGGGGGACTACCGACACAGATACGCAGTATTTT	CASSGGTTDTDTQYF